The clone carrying this T cell receptor beta chain occurred a few times. The CDR3 runs to 15 residues. Germline V gene data show CDR1 as SGHTA and CDR2 as FQGNSA. Trimming cost V 5 bases and J 5 bases; bases outside gene matches: 10. The sample is drawn from a study of blood T cell repertoires in COVID-19. About the study: Acute and convalescent COVID-19 samples came from the United States, Italy and Spain. PBMCs, B-cell-depleted T cells, or T cells provided the cDNA or gDNA that made up the material.

As processed by the authors: Nucleated cell counts were estimated from reference gene primer amplification. The data were produced by immunoSEQ multiplex PCR, yet TCRdb's version contains in-frame clones alone and is incomplete. V and J calls and clone size follow that table, whereas D and trimming were derived from the DNA. The table shows 95,000 to 150,000 clones, with about 83% occurring only once. The source of this sequence is a woman aged 50 to 60 with acute or convalescent COVID-19. J is TRBJ2-7 and V is TRBV7-2; 9 nucleotides align to TRBD2. The sample consisted of peripheral blood. CDR3 sequence reads: CASSPQRGGGHEQYF. The DNA of the CDR3 is TGTGCCAGCAGCCCCCAGCGCGGGGGGGGCCACGAGCAGTACTTC.